This T cell receptor beta chain stems from a study of technical replicates of blood from a few donors. CDR1 MNHEY and CDR2 SMNVEV come from the germline V gene (reference sequence). V shed 4 bases and J 8 bases; nucleotides not matched to a gene: 4. The CDR3 length is 14 residues. This clone was detected only once. TCRdb keeps only in-frame clones here, not all; method: immunoSEQ multiplex PCR. Here the sample spans more than 90,000 clones, 95% being singletons. Sequenced material: T cells isolated from PBMCs. This receptor was taken from a human donor in good health. The V call is TRBV27, the J call TRBJ2-3; 12 bases line up with TRBD2. This CDR3 reads CASSSRLAGVTQYF. DNA for the CDR3: TGTGCCAGCAGTTCAAGACTAGCGGGGGTTACGCAGTATTTT.